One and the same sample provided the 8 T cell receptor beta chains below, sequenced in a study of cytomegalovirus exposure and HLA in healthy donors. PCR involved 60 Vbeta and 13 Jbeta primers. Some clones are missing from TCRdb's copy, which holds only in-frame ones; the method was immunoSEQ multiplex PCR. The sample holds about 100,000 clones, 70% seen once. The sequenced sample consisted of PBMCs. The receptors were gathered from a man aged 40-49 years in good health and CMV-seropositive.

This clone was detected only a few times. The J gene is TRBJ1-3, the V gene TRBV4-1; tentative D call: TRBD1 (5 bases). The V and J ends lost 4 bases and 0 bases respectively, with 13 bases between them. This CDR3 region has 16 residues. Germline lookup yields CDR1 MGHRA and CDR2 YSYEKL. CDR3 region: CASSLPLGGSGNTIYF. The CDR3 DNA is TGCGCCAGCAGCCTCCCCCTCGGGGGCTCTGGAAACACCATATATTTT.

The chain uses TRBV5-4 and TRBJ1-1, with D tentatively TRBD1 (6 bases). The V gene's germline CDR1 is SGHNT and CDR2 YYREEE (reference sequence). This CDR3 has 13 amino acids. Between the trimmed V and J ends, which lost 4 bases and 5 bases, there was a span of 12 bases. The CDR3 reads CASSNREWTEAFF. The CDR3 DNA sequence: TGTGCCAGCAGCAACAGGGAGTGGACTGAAGCTTTCTTT.

CDR3 coding DNA: TGTGCCAGCAGCCCAGTGGGGCAGGTCAGCGAGCAGTACTTC. Amino acids: CASSPVGQVSEQYF. The V and J genes are TRBV9 and TRBJ2-7; D may be TRBD1 (5 bases). Germline CDR1 SGDLS, CDR2 YYNGEE. Trimming took off 4 bases at V and 6 bases at J, with 17 bases between the two ends. The CDR3 consists of 14 residues.

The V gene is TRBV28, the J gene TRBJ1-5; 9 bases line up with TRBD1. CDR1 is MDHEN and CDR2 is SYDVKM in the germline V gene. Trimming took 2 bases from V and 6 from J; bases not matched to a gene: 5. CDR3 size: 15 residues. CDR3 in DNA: TGTGCCAGCAGTTTACTACAGGGGGCGGGTCAGCCCCAGCATTTT. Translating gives CASSLLQGAGQPQHF.

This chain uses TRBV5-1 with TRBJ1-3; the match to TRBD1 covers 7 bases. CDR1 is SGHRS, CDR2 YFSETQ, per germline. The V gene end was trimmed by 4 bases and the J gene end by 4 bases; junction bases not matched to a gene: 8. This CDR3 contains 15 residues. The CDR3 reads CASSPWTGSGNTIYF. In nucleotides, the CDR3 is TGCGCCAGCAGCCCGTGGACAGGCTCGGGAAACACCATATATTTT.

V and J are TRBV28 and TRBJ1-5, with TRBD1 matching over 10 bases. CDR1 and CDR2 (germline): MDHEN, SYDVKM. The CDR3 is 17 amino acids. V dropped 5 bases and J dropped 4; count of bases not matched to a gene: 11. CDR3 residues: CASSPHRDRGLNQPQHF. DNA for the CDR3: TGTGCCAGCAGTCCACACCGGGACAGGGGACTTAATCAGCCCCAGCATTTT.

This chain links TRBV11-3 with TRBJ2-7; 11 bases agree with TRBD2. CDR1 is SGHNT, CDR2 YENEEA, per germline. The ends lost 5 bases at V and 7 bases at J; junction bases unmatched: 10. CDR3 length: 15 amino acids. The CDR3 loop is CASSPVSGRVGEQYF. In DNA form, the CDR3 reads TGTGCCAGCAGCCCAGTTAGCGGGAGGGTAGGAGAGCAGTACTTC.

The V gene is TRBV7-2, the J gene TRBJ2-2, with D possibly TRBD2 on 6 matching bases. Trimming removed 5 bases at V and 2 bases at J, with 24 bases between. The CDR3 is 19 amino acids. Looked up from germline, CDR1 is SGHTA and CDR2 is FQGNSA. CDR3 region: CASSGGSGGNFLNTGELFF. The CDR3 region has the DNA TGTGCCAGCAGCGGGGGGTCGGGCGGGAACTTCCTTAACACCGGGGAGCTGTTTTTT.